These T cell receptor beta chains were read from a single sample in a study of Graves' ophthalmopathy and Graves' hyperthyroidism. TCRdb ran MiXCR on the multiplex PCR reads and lists one entry per CDR3 protein. The table has approximately 410,000 distinct CDR3 sequences, 15% seen once. Sequencing was carried out using peripheral blood. The receptors originated from a woman younger than 30 with stable Graves' hyperthyroidism. Both conserved end residues are part of each CDR3. Fields, in order: CDR3 length, D gene, J gene, V gene, clone size, CDR3 DNA, CDR3 protein. D genes are given only for firm matches. The listing skips clone size in some rows; elsewhere it reads once, few, many or a size class.

length: 16; D: .; J: TRBJ1-1; V: TRBV27; size: few; DNA: TGTGCCAGCAGTCCCACCCGGGGAGGTGGGTACACTGAAGCTTTCTTT; CDR3: CASSPTRGGGYTEAFF
length: 13; D: TRBD2; J: TRBJ2-5; V: TRBV20-1; size: few; DNA: TGCAGTGCTAGTAGCGGGGTCCAAGAGACCCAGTACTTC; CDR3: CSASSGVQETQYF
length: 18; D: .; J: TRBJ2-7; V: TRBV12-3/TRBV12-4; size: many; DNA: TGTGCCAGCAGTTTAGACCCCTTCTTCGGACGGGGGACGCACGAGCAGTACTTC; CDR3: CASSLDPFFGRGTHEQYF
length: 14; D: .; J: TRBJ1-1; V: TRBV20-1; size: few; DNA: TGCAGTGCCGCCCCCGGGGACGTCAACACTGAAGCTTTCTTT; CDR3: CSAAPGDVNTEAFF
length: 19; D: TRBD1; J: TRBJ1-1; V: TRBV27; size: few; DNA: TGTGCCAGCAGTTTTGCTGGGGACAGGGGGGTGAGAATGAACACTGAAGCTTTCTTT; CDR3: CASSFAGDRGVRMNTEAFF
length: 15; D: TRBD1; J: TRBJ1-5; V: TRBV6-1; size: many; DNA: TGTGCCAGCAGTGTCTACGGACAGGGAAGGGGGCCCCAGCATTTT; CDR3: CASSVYGQGRGPQHF
length: 12; D: .; J: TRBJ1-5; V: TRBV6-2/TRBV6-3; size: many; DNA: TGTGCCAGCAGTTACGTCGATCAGCCCCAGCATTTT; CDR3: CASSYVDQPQHF
length: 14; D: .; J: TRBJ1-2; V: TRBV6-1; size: many; DNA: TGTGCCAGCAGTGAAAGGAGTCGGACCTATGGCTACACCTTC; CDR3: CASSERSRTYGYTF
length: 14; D: .; J: TRBJ2-5; V: TRBV11-2; size: .; DNA: TGTGCCAGCAGCTTCACCGGCCGATGGGAGACCCAGTACTTC; CDR3: CASSFTGRWETQYF
length: 14; D: .; J: TRBJ1-2; V: TRBV7-2; size: .; DNA: TGTGCCAGCAGCTTAGTGGGAGAATCCTATGGCTACACCTTC; CDR3: CASSLVGESYGYTF
length: 14; D: .; J: TRBJ2-7; V: TRBV7-9; size: .; DNA: TGTGCCAGCAGCTCCACGAGGGGTAGGGCCGAGCAGTACTTC; CDR3: CASSSTRGRAEQYF
length: 13; D: .; J: TRBJ1-2; V: TRBV2; size: .; DNA: TGTGCCAGCAGTGACTGGGGGAACTATGGCTACACCTTC; CDR3: CASSDWGNYGYTF
length: 15; D: TRBD2; J: TRBJ2-7; V: TRBV5-1; size: many; DNA: TGCGCCAGCAGCCCAACTAGCGGGTCCCTCTACGAGCAGTACTTC; CDR3: CASSPTSGSLYEQYF
length: 16; D: TRBD2; J: TRBJ2-7; V: TRBV5-1; size: many; DNA: TGCGCCAGCAGCTACGGGACTAGCGGGGGGACTTACGAGCAGTACTTC; CDR3: CASSYGTSGGTYEQYF
length: 16; D: .; J: TRBJ2-7; V: TRBV4-1; size: few; DNA: TGCGCCAGCAGCCAAGGCGGGGGACGGGGGCGGTACGAGCAGTACTTC; CDR3: CASSQGGGRGRYEQYF
length: 16; D: TRBD1; J: TRBJ1-2; V: TRBV6-5; size: .; DNA: TGTGCCAGCAGTTACCAACCCGTCGGGACAGGGGTTGGCTACACCTTC; CDR3: CASSYQPVGTGVGYTF